This T cell receptor (beta chain) is from a study of cytomegalovirus exposure and HLA in healthy donors. Study-level information: From HLA-typed donors, an early data release held about 85 million unique TCRs. Whole-study findings and limits: Associated with HLA alleles at 0.05 false discovery rate in a later analysis were some 16,000 TCR beta sequences.

Comment on this clone: What it binds is unknown.

The CDR3 runs to 17 residues. Trimming at V came to 4 bases and at J to 4 bases, leaving 18 bases not matched to a gene. The germline V gene has CDR1 SQVTM and CDR2 ANQGSEA. 13 Jbeta primers and 60 Vbeta primers were used for the PCR. The table came from immunoSEQ multiplex PCR; TCRdb's copy has only in-frame clones and leaves some out. The data contain about 190,000 clones, around four fifths of them singletons. This clonotype was sampled from a middle-aged man in good health and CMV-seropositive. The sample taken for sequencing was PBMCs. The rearrangement uses TRBV29-1 and TRBJ1-2, with 7 bases aligning to TRBD1. The CDR3 nucleotides read TGCAGCGTTGGGGTCCGGGACAGCCATTCAATATTCTATGGCTACACCTTC. Amino acid sequence: CSVGVRDSHSIFYGYTF.